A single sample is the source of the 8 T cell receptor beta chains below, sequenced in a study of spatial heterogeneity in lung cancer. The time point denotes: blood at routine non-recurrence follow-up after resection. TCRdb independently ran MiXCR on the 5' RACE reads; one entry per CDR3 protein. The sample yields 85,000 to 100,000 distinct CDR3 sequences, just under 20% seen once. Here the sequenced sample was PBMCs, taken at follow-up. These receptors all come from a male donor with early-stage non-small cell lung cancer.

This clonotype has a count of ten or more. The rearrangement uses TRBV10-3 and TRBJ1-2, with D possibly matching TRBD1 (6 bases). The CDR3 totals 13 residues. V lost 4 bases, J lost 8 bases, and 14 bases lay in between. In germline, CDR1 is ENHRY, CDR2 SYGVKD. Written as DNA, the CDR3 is TGTGCCATCAGTGGCGGGCAGGGGCGAGGCTACACCTTC. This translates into CAISGGQGRGYTF.

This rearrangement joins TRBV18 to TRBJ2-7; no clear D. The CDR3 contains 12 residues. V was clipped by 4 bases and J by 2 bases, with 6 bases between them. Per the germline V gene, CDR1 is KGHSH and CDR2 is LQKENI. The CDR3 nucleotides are TGTGCCAGCTCACTGCAGGCCTACGAGCAGTACGTC. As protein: CASSLQAYEQYV.

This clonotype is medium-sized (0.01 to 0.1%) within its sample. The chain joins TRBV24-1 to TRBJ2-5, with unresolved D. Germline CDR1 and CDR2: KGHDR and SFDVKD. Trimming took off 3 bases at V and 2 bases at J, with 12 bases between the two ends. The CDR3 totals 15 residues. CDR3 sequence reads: CATSDNYTPQETQYF. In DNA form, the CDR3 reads TGTGCCACCAGTGATAATTACACACCTCAAGAGACCCAGTACTTC.

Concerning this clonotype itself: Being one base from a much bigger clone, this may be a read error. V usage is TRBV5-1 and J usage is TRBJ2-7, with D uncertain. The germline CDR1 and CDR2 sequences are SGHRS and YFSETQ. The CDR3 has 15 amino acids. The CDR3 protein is CVSSPDTTLGGEQYF. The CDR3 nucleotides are TGCGTCAGTAGTCCTGACACCACCCTTGGCGGCGAGCAGTACTTC.

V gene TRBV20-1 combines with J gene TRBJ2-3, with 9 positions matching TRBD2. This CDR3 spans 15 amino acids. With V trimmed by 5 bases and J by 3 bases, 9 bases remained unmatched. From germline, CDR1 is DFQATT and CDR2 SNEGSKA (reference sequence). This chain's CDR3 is CSASRASGITDTQYF. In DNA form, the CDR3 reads TGCAGTGCTTCCCGTGCTAGCGGGATAACAGATACGCAGTATTTT.

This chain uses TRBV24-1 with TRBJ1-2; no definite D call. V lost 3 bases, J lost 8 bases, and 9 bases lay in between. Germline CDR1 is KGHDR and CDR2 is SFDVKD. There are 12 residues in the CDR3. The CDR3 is CATSDSQIGYTF. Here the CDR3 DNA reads TGTGCCACCAGTGATAGTCAGATCGGCTACACCTTC.

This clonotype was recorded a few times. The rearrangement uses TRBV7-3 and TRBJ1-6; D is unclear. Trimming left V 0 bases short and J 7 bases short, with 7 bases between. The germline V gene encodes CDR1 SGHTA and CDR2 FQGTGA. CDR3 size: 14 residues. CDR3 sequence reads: CASSLTFGNSPLHF. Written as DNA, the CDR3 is TGTGCCAGCAGCTTAACGTTCGGGAATTCACCCCTCCACTTT.

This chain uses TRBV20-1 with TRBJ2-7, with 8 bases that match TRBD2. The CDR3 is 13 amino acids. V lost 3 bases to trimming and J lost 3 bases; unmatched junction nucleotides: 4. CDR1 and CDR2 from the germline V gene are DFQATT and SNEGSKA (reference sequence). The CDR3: CSARAGGVYEQYF. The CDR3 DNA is TGCAGTGCTAGGGCGGGAGGAGTCTACGAGCAGTACTTC.